The T cell receptor (beta chain) described here comes from a study of Ad26.COV2.S vaccination and SARS-CoV-2 variants (dated by TCRdb to the early 2020s). About the full investigation: Vaccine-arm donors came from COV1001, a multicentre, randomized, double-blind, placebo-controlled phase I-IIa trial of Ad26.COV2.S in healthy adults. Ad26.COV2.S was administered intramuscularly at a dose of 5x10^10 or 1x10^11 viral particles, either as one shot or as two shots given 56 days apart. TCRbeta repertoire sequencing served as the tool for gauging how specific and how broad the SARS-CoV-2-reactive T cell receptors were following Ad26.COV2.S vaccination. A total of roughly 32 samples were included in the TCR-sequenced set, comprising roughly 20 Ad26.COV2.S vaccine recipients, 5 placebo recipients and 8 SARS-CoV-2 convalescent individuals. Trial participants were randomized into five groups of five, in which low-dose or high-dose Ad26.COV2.S was given once or twice, or placebo was given on both occasions. Blinding of investigators to trial group allocation was maintained during experiments and outcome assessment.

Here is what the overall study found, with its caveats: Spike-specific TCR breadth was higher in Ad26.COV2.S recipients than in placebo recipients (P = 0.0014). After vaccination, spike-specific CD8+ and CD4+ T cell responses were reported to show substantial breadth. The study lacked the statistical power to compare responses across vaccine doses or regimens. The authors noted that total T cell responses may have been underestimated by the TCR breadth and depth analyses. Vaccine and placebo recipients had comparable non-spike TCR breadth, which fits with the vaccine containing only spike.

In the paper's terms, the treatment or condition label means: 15 to 20 received Ad26.COV2.S at low or high dose, single or two shots; about 5 received placebo; per-sample allocation not given. Repertoires of vaccine and placebo recipients were sequenced from samples collected on day 63 after the first injection. In Cohort 1b, about 25 adults aged 18-55 years were enrolled at a single site in Boston, USA, between 29 July and 7 August 2020. Ad26.COV2.S was a replication-incompetent adenovirus type 26 vector expressing a prefusion-stabilized SARS-CoV-2 spike protein from the original Wuhan strain. Points on this clone: This receptor's antigen is unknown. There are no base qualities to consult, and no much larger clone falls within one base.

TCRbeta CDR3 regions were sequenced with the immunoSEQ Assay. After extraction, genomic DNA underwent amplification by bias-controlled multiplex PCR, followed by high-throughput sequencing. The study's own analysis went as follows. To quantify the absolute abundance of every unique TCRbeta CDR3 region, sequences were collapsed and filtered. T cell fraction was estimated by normalizing TCRbeta template counts to usable DNA, with usable DNA measured through amplification of reference genes found in all nucleated cells. Repertoire TCRs were annotated as SARS-CoV-2-specific by exact matching of V gene, CDR3 amino acid sequence and J gene to a known reactive TCR set. The reference SARS-CoV-2 TCR set was obtained from MIRA and was filtered for enrichment in COVID-19-positive ImmuneCODE repertoires, whereby public or cross-reactive TCRs were removed. Using the MIRA antigens, annotated TCRs were further analysed by specific ORF or by position within an ORF. Breadth was defined as the number of annotated unique rearrangements divided by the total number of unique productive rearrangements, and depth was defined as the summed frequency of the annotated unique rearrangements. Group comparisons of TCR breadth used two-sided Wilcoxon rank-sum tests. This is the immuneACCESS table as TCRdb keeps it, with only in-frame sequences that have V and J called. A part of the clones is gone; compared with another copy, unresolved V genes explain less than half, and the rest is unexplained. V and J calls and clone size are copied from that table; D and trimming were computed from the DNA. In all, the sample holds some 320,000 clones, and around four fifths of those were seen once. Around 2.2% of the sample belongs to the ten largest clones.

From the cysteine through the phenylalanine, the CDR3 covers 14 amino acids. Left in the record is the CDR3 DNA by itself, 42 bases read in frame from the first base. Relative to germline, V is 2 bases shorter and J is 4 bases shorter, with 8 bases between their ends. CDR1 SNHLY and CDR2 FYNNEI were looked up in the germline V gene. The source material was peripheral blood, sampled in a trial of Ad26.COV2.S vaccine versus placebo. This chain is built from TRBV2 and TRBJ2-2; tentative D gene TRBD1, with 6 bases matching. The TCR comes from a person between 18 and 59 years old who received the Ad26.COV2.S COVID-19 vaccine or a placebo. The CDR3 region reads CASSEKGVTGELFF. The DNA is TGTGCCAGCAGTGAAAAGGGGGTCACCGGGGAGCTGTTTTTT. Joined to the reference TRBV2 and TRBJ2-2 proteins, this CDR3 gives the full variable domain: EPEVTQTPSHQVTQMGQEVILRCVPISNHLYFYWYRQILGQKVEFLVSFYNNEISEKSEIFDDQFSVERPDGSNFTLKIRSTKLEDSAMYFCASSEKGVTGELFFGEGSRLTVL.